This T cell receptor gamma chain originates from a study of human gamma delta and Vdelta1 T cells. V was pared by 12 bases and J by 10 bases, with 15 bases of the junction left unmatched. The length of the CDR3 is 11 residues. The germline V gene has CDR1 VTNTFY and CDR2 YDVSTARD (reference sequence). TCRdb fed the PCR reads into CATT to redo clone calling. There are over 300 gamma-chain clones in the sample; about 4.3% occur only once, and roughly 84% lies in the top ten. This TCR came from a human donor in good health. Sequencing input: differentiated CD27- Vdelta1 gamma-delta T cells from blood. The chain is built from TRGV3 and TRGJ1 or TRGJ2. The chain's CDR3 is CAFWGRQKKLF. The CDR3 region has the DNA TGTGCCTTCTGGGGCAGGCAGAAGAAACTCTTT.